Below are 26 T cell receptor beta chains sequenced from a single sample in a study of T cell repertoires in cytomegalovirus infection. TCRdb analysed the reads with MiXCR anew, one entry per CDR3 protein. This repertoire shows approximately 110,000 distinct CDR3 sequences, 32% found once; its top ten account for under 65%. The antigens these receptors bind are not known. The specimen was CD8+ T cells from cultured PBMCs, collected from culture after CMV antigen stimulation. These receptor sequences come from a human donor in good health (CMV status not recorded). Some clones in this sample may be carry-over from other donors' samples.

This clonotype showed up just a few times. V gene TRBV20-1 combines with J gene TRBJ2-7; weak D call: TRBD1 (6 bases). The CDR3 totals 16 residues. CDR1 is DFQATT, CDR2 SNEGSKA, per germline (reference sequence). Trimming left V 0 bases short and J 3 bases short, with 18 bases between. The CDR3 bases are TGCAGTGCTAGAGATTGGGTCCAGGGGCCTATCTACGAGCAGTACTTC. Translation: CSARDWVQGPIYEQYF.

This clonotype occurred a few times. This rearrangement joins TRBV4-1 to TRBJ2-3; 11 nucleotides line up with TRBD2. V was clipped by 3 bases and J by 4 bases; unmatched bases: 12. Germline CDR1 and CDR2: MGHRA and YSYEKL. CDR3 length equals 18 residues. CDR3 sequence: CASSQKVPGLAAADTQYF. In DNA, the CDR3 is TGCGCCAGCAGCCAGAAAGTCCCGGGACTAGCGGCGGCAGATACGCAGTATTTT.

The V gene is TRBV4-1, the J gene TRBJ2-7, with TRBD2 matching 9 bases. This CDR3 is 16 amino acids long. J gave up 3 bases and V 0 bases, and 6 bases lay outside the gene matches. CDR1 and CDR2 (germline): MGHRA, YSYEKL. The CDR3 here is CASSQDTVAGDYEQYF. The DNA for the CDR3 is TGCGCCAGCAGCCAAGATACCGTAGCGGGGGACTACGAGCAGTACTTC.

The CDR3 protein is CASTQGQGADEQYF. CDR3 nucleotides: TGTGCCAGCACCCAGGGACAGGGGGCCGACGAGCAGTACTTC. The V gene is TRBV28, the J gene TRBJ2-7, with 12 nucleotides matching TRBD1. Germline V gene data show CDR1 as MDHEN and CDR2 as SYDVKM. V shed 7 bases, J shed 5 bases, and the junction held 6 bases outside the gene matches. The CDR3 is made up of 14 amino acids.

The rearrangement joins TRBV6-5 to TRBJ2-5, with TRBD2 as a possible D gene (5 bases). The CDR3 is 15 amino acids. Per germline, CDR1 MNHEY and CDR2 SVGAGI. V lost 5 bases, J lost 2 bases, and 15 bases lay in between. The CDR3 here is CASSGHRGRQETQYF. The CDR3 DNA reads as TGTGCCAGCAGTGGCCATCGAGGGCGGCAAGAGACCCAGTACTTC.

This clonotype was observed at least ten times. The V call is TRBV11-2, the J call TRBJ1-5; no clear D gene. CDR1 is SGHAT and CDR2 is FQNNGV in the germline V gene. The V gene lost 6 bases and the J gene lost 0 bases, with 12 bases spanning the gap. CDR3 length equals 15 residues. CDR3 nucleotide sequence: TGTGCCAGCAGTTTTGACCCGTATAGCAATCAGCCCCAGCATTTT. Its translation: CASSFDPYSNQPQHF.

Here the CDR3 DNA reads TGTGCCAGCAGTTATTCCGGGACAGGGGAATACAATGAGCAGTTCTTC. Translation gives CASSYSGTGEYNEQFF. This chain joins TRBV6-2 or TRBV6-3 and TRBJ2-1; the match to TRBD1 covers 10 bases. This CDR3 has 16 residues. Germline CDR1 MNHEY, CDR2 SVGEGT. Trimming cost V 3 bases and J 4 bases; bases outside gene matches: 6.

The chain joins TRBV28 to TRBJ1-2; D is perhaps TRBD1 (6 bases). CDR1 and CDR2 from the germline V gene are MDHEN and SYDVKM. The V gene lost 3 bases and the J gene lost 10 bases, with 27 bases spanning the gap. CDR3 length equals 17 residues. The CDR3 here is CASSFYASLGGRSVYTF. The CDR3 bases are TGTGCCAGCAGTTTCTATGCCAGCTTGGGGGGGCGTAGTGTCTACACCTTC.

There are many counts of this clonotype. The chain employs TRBV2 and TRBJ2-3, with TRBD2 matching over 7 bases. The CDR3 sequence is 15 residues long. Per germline, CDR1 SNHLY and CDR2 FYNNEI. The J segment lost 3 bases and the V segment lost 0 bases, leaving 3 bases of the junction unmatched. The CDR3 loop is CASSEAGGGTDTQYF. CDR3 sequence (DNA): TGTGCCAGCAGTGAAGCCGGGGGAGGGACAGATACGCAGTATTTT. Filled out from reference TRBV2 and TRBJ2-3, the complete variable domain reads EPEVTQTPSHQVTQMGQEVILRCVPISNHLYFYWYRQILGQKVEFLVSFYNNEISEKSEIFDDQFSVERPDGSNFTLKIRSTKLEDSAMYFCASSEAGGGTDTQYFGPGTRLTVL.

This clonotype was seen a few times. The chain employs TRBV4-3 and TRBJ1-1; no firm D call. This CDR3 is built from 15 residues. V dropped 0 bases and J dropped 7 bases, with 15 bases sitting between them. Germline values: CDR1 LGHNA, CDR2 YSLEER. CDR3: CASSQEGRSGVEAFF. Written as DNA, the CDR3 is TGCGCCAGCAGCCAAGAGGGGAGAAGTGGTGTTGAAGCTTTCTTT.

This clonotype appeared a few times. J is TRBJ1-5 and V is TRBV2; D unclear. V dropped 2 bases and J dropped 7 bases, with 9 bases sitting between them. CDR3 size: 13 residues. Germline values: CDR1 SNHLY, CDR2 FYNNEI. The CDR3 loop reads CASSEPAKQPQHF. In DNA, the CDR3 is TGTGCCAGCAGTGAACCGGCGAAGCAGCCCCAGCATTTT.

This clonotype was observed a handful of times. The CDR3 reads CASSPRTGRNEQFF. The DNA of the CDR3 is TGTGCCAGCAGCCCAAGGACGGGGAGGAATGAGCAGTTCTTC. V gene TRBV5-8 combines with J gene TRBJ2-1; TRBD2 might be the D (6 bases). CDR1 and CDR2 (germline): SGHTS, YDEGEE. The CDR3 is made up of 14 amino acids. The V end lost 4 bases, the J end lost 7 bases, and 15 bases lay between the germline ends.

This clonotype was counted a few times. The CDR3 DNA follows: TGCAGCGTTCTGGGGGACGGCAATCAGCCCCAGCATTTT. It is translated as CSVLGDGNQPQHF. J is TRBJ1-5 and V is TRBV29-1; TRBD1 might be the D (5 bases). Germline lookup yields CDR1 SQVTM and CDR2 ANQGSEA. CDR3 size: 13 residues. The V end was cut by 5 bases, the J end by 2 bases, with 10 bases between.

This clonotype was detected once. A read error may produce the germline difference seen at one junction end. This chain links TRBV7-7 with TRBJ1-1, with a tentative D call TRBD1 (6 bases). Germline CDR1 SSHAT, CDR2 FNYEAQ (reference sequence). The CDR3 totals 13 residues. CDR3 region: CASSVNRASEAFF. The CDR3 coding sequence is TGTGCTAGCAGCGTCAACAGGGCTTCTGAAGCTTTCTTT. Supplemented by reference TRBV7-7 and TRBJ1-1, the full variable domain reads GAGVSQSPRYKVTKRGQDVTLRCDPISSHATLYWYQQALGQGPEFLTYFNYEAQPDKSGLPSDRFSAERPEGSISTLTIQRTEQRDSAMYRCASSVNRASEAFFGQGTRLTVV.

This clonotype showed up just a few times. The chain links TRBV6-6 to TRBJ1-6, with TRBD1 matching 7 bases. V lost 5 bases to trimming and J lost 6 bases; unmatched junction nucleotides: 4. The CDR3 has 14 residues. CDR1 and CDR2 (germline): MNHNY, SVGAGI (reference sequence). CDR3 loop: CASSTTGRNSPLHF. CDR3 sequence (DNA): TGTGCCAGCAGTACGACAGGGCGTAATTCACCCCTCCACTTT.

This clonotype has only a few counts. The chain is built from TRBV4-2 and TRBJ2-7; no firm D call. V was pared by 0 bases and J by 5 bases, with 5 bases between. The CDR3 totals 12 residues. Germline lookup yields CDR1 LGHNA and CDR2 YNFKEQ. CDR3 region: CASSQDGDEQYF. DNA for the CDR3: TGTGCCAGCAGCCAAGATGGGGACGAGCAGTACTTC.

This clonotype came up a few times. The V and J genes are TRBV6-2 or TRBV6-3 and TRBJ1-1, with a possible D match to TRBD1 (5 bases). The CDR3 covers 14 residues. The V gene lost 5 bases and the J gene lost 0 bases, with 10 bases spanning the gap. CDR1 and CDR2 (germline): MNHEY, SVGEGT. The DNA for the CDR3 is TGTGCCAGCAGTCCTCGGGACGTGAACACTGAAGCTTTCTTT. Its protein product is CASSPRDVNTEAFF.

A few counts support this clonotype. The V gene is TRBV28, the J gene TRBJ2-7; TRBD1 aligns across 7 bases. In germline, CDR1 is MDHEN, CDR2 SYDVKM. The V and J ends lost 5 bases and 4 bases, in that order; junction bases with no gene match: 5. CDR3 length equals 13 residues. CDR3 coding DNA: TGTGCCAGCAGTCCGGGACAGTTTTACGAGCAGTACTTC. Translated, it gives CASSPGQFYEQYF.

This clonotype was counted only a few times. The V gene is TRBV2, the J gene TRBJ1-1; tentatively, D is TRBD1 (5 bases). The CDR3 contains 14 residues. V lost 0 bases, J lost 5 bases, and 10 bases lay in between. The V gene's germline CDR1 is SNHLY and CDR2 FYNNEI. The CDR3 reads CASSEAPGLTEAFF. DNA for the CDR3: TGTGCCAGCAGTGAAGCTCCGGGGCTGACTGAAGCTTTCTTT.

This clonotype has a handful of counts. The rearrangement uses TRBV7-9 and TRBJ1-1, with no clear D. Trimming took off 3 bases at V and 5 bases at J, with 10 bases between the two ends. The CDR3 is 13 residues long. CDR1 SEHNR and CDR2 FQNEAQ come from the germline V gene (reference sequence). DNA for the CDR3: TGTGCCAGCAGCTTCGGTTTGGTTACTGAAGCTTTCTTT. Translating it yields CASSFGLVTEAFF.

The V and J genes are TRBV19 and TRBJ1-3; D remains ambiguous. Trimming shortened V by 7 bases and J by 1 base, and 8 bases separated the two germline ends. Per the germline V gene, CDR1 is LNHDA and CDR2 is SQIVND (reference sequence). This CDR3 has 13 residues. CDR3 protein: CASTPQSGNTIYF. Written as DNA, the CDR3 is TGTGCCAGTACCCCCCAGTCTGGAAACACCATATATTTT.

This clonotype occurred a few times. The chain employs TRBV7-9 and TRBJ2-7, with TRBD1 as a possible D gene (5 bases). The V gene lost 4 bases and the J gene lost 2 bases, with 12 bases spanning the gap. Germline CDR1 SEHNR, CDR2 FQNEAQ (reference sequence). The CDR3 loop spans 14 amino acids. CDR3 nucleotide sequence: TGTGCCAGCAGCTCAAACAGGAACCCCTACGAGCAGTACTTC. Its protein product is CASSSNRNPYEQYF.

This chain joins TRBV28 and TRBJ2-5, with D tentatively TRBD1 (5 bases). The CDR3 is made up of 14 amino acids. Deletions cut 3 bases from V and 5 bases from J, with 13 bases between. The V gene's germline CDR1 is MDHEN and CDR2 SYDVKM. The CDR3 here is CASSFRVLWETQYF. The CDR3 nucleotides read TGTGCCAGCAGTTTCAGGGTGTTGTGGGAGACCCAGTACTTC. Full variable domain (remainder filled in from reference TRBV28 and TRBJ2-5): DVKVTQSSRYLVKRTGEKVFLECVQDMDHENMFWYRQDPGLGLRLIYFSYDVKMKEKGDIPEGYSVSREKKERFSLILESASTNQTSMYLCASSFRVLWETQYFGPGTRLLVL.

The chain couples TRBV7-2 to TRBJ1-3; no reliable D call. Trimming shortened V by 4 bases and J by 4 bases, and 11 bases separated the two germline ends. Germline lookup yields CDR1 SGHTA and CDR2 FQGNSA. The CDR3 has 14 amino acids. Here the CDR3 DNA reads TGTGCCAGCAGCTCAGGCTATGGCGGAAACACCATATATTTT. Its protein is CASSSGYGGNTIYF. Complete variable domain (other parts from reference TRBV7-2 and TRBJ1-3): GAGVSQSPSNKVTEKGKDVELRCDPISGHTALYWYRQSLGQGLEFLIYFQGNSAPDKSGLPSDRFSAERTGGSVSTLTIQRTQQEDSAVYLCASSSGYGGNTIYFGEGSWLTVV.

This clonotype appeared many times. V and J are TRBV7-8 and TRBJ1-2; tentative D call: TRBD1 (5 bases). Germline values: CDR1 SGHVS, CDR2 FQNEAQ. V lost 5 bases to trimming and J lost 2 bases, with 15 bases between them. This CDR3 is built from 15 residues. CDR3 region: CASSLEGTTNYGYTF. CDR3 DNA: TGTGCCAGCAGCCTAGAGGGGACCACCAACTATGGCTACACCTTC.

This clonotype turned up a few times. V and J are TRBV4-1 and TRBJ2-7; possible D gene TRBD2, 6 bases. Germline V CDR1 and CDR2: MGHRA, YSYEKL. Trimming left V 1 base short and J 2 bases short, with 18 bases between. The CDR3 runs to 17 residues. The CDR3 DNA reads as TGCGCCAGCAGCCAAGGCGGGGCATCCTCCTTGCCCTACGAGCAGTACTTC. Translation gives CASSQGGASSLPYEQYF.